The 17 T cell receptor beta chains listed next were all sequenced from one sample in a study of response to subunit inactivated influenza vaccine (dated by TCRdb to the late 2010s). The receptor library was made with RT-PCR. Instrument used: Illumina HiSeq 2500. Using fastp trimming at Q25 and MiXCR clonotype assembly, TCRdb reanalyzed the public sequencing data and kept in-frame beta chains. Identical CDR3 proteins give one entry, which carries the most common genes and DNA. The sample yields around 580,000 distinct CDR3 sequences; approximately 10% were counted once. The ten largest clones add up to 9.5% to 13% of the sample. Material: PBMCs from blood, obtained on the day of vaccination. The receptor source for this set is a man aged 50-59 years who received an inactivated influenza vaccine. Donor details come from another sample of the same person, matched by shared clones.

This clonotype was seen more than once but under ten times. The V and J genes are TRBV25-1 and TRBJ2-2, with a weak D call TRBD1 (6 bases). Trimming took 1 base from V and 5 from J, leaving 8 bases between them. This CDR3 spans 14 amino acids. Germline loops: CDR1 MGHDK, CDR2 SYGVNS. The CDR3 DNA sequence: TGTGCCAGCAGTGAATGGACAGAGACCGGGGAGCTGTTTTTT. Protein sequence: CASSEWTETGELFF.

The rearrangement joins TRBV4-2 to TRBJ2-7; D perhaps matches TRBD2 (6 bases). The CDR3 is made up of 14 amino acids. The V and J ends lost 4 bases and 2 bases respectively, with 12 bases between them. Germline V gene data show CDR1 as LGHNA and CDR2 as YNFKEQ. CDR3 in amino acids: CASSRGETAYEQYF. The CDR3 DNA reads as TGTGCCAGCAGCCGGGGGGAAACGGCCTACGAGCAGTACTTC.

This clonotype has more than one count but fewer than ten. The V gene is TRBV20-1, the J gene TRBJ2-5; D is possibly TRBD1 or TRBD2 (5 bases each). CDR1 and CDR2 (germline): DFQATT, SNEGSKA (reference sequence). The CDR3 is made up of 15 amino acids. Trimming shortened V by 3 bases and J by 0 bases, and 14 bases separated the two germline ends. The CDR3, as DNA: TGCAGTGCTAGGAGAGGGGCGGACCACCAAGAGACCCAGTACTTC. Encoded protein: CSARRGADHQETQYF.

The chain is built from TRBV4-1 and TRBJ1-5, with TRBD1 identical over 7 bases. The V gene end was trimmed by 7 bases and the J gene end by 6 bases; junction bases not matched to a gene: 9. This CDR3 is built from 14 residues. Germline V gene data show CDR1 as MGHRA and CDR2 as YSYEKL. CDR3 residues: CASTRTGGSQPQHF. CDR3 bases: TGCGCCAGCACAAGGACAGGAGGGAGTCAGCCCCAGCATTTT.

The sample holds many counts of this clonotype. The V call is TRBV4-1, the J call TRBJ1-2; 8 bases match TRBD1. Germline assignment: CDR1 MGHRA and CDR2 YSYEKL. V was pared by 6 bases and J by 0 bases, with 6 bases of the junction left unmatched. The CDR3 consists of 15 residues. The CDR3 loop is CASRGQEKSNYGYTF. CDR3 coding DNA: TGCGCCAGCAGGGGACAGGAAAAATCTAACTATGGCTACACCTTC.

This clonotype was counted a few times. The chain employs TRBV9 and TRBJ2-5, with TRBD2 matching over 15 bases. Trimming removed 4 bases from V and 1 base from J; junction bases left unmatched: 11. The CDR3 is made up of 19 amino acids. Germline CDR1 SGDLS, CDR2 YYNGEE. CDR3 nucleotides: TGTGCCAGCAGCTGGGGGACTAGCGGGGGGTCCGCCGGCCAAGAGACCCAGTACTTC. It translates to CASSWGTSGGSAGQETQYF. Together with reference TRBV9 and TRBJ2-5, the CDR3 gives the full variable domain: DSGVTQTPKHLITATGQRVTLRCSPRSGDLSVYWYQQSLDQGLQFLIQYYNGEERAKGNILERFSAQQFPDLHSELNLSSLELGDSALYFCASSWGTSGGSAGQETQYFGPGTRLLVL.

This chain uses TRBV12-5 with TRBJ2-2, with D possibly matching TRBD2 (6 bases). V was pared by 0 bases and J by 6 bases, with 11 bases between. The CDR3 is 15 amino acids. CDR1 is LGHNT and CDR2 is FRNRAP in the germline V gene. The CDR3 nucleotides read TGTGCTAGTGGTTTGGTACTGGGAGGTCCCGGGGAGCTGTTTTTT. Its protein is CASGLVLGGPGELFF.

In this sample, this clonotype turned up many times. The CDR3 loop reads CASSLGGRSYNEQFF. CDR3 in DNA: TGTGCCAGCAGTTTAGGCGGGAGATCCTACAATGAGCAGTTCTTC. The chain is built from TRBV12-3 or TRBV12-4 and TRBJ2-1; 7 bases fit TRBD2. V shed 1 base, J shed 1 base, and the junction held 1 base outside the gene matches. The CDR3 extends over 15 amino acids.

The sample holds a few counts of this clonotype. The chain uses TRBV20-1 and TRBJ1-6; no definite D call. This CDR3 is built from 12 residues. With 6 bases removed from V and 9 bases from J, the gap between germline ends came to 12 bases. Germline V lookup: CDR1 DFQATT, CDR2 SNEGSKA (reference sequence). The CDR3: CSAPRMGSPLHF. The DNA of the CDR3 is TGCAGTGCCCCCCGAATGGGTTCACCCCTCCACTTT.

The chain uses TRBV30 and TRBJ2-7, with a possible D match to TRBD2 (5 bases). The germline CDR1 and CDR2 sequences are GTSNPN and SVGIG (reference sequence). The CDR3 runs 14 residues. V was pared by 1 base and J by 3 bases, with 13 bases between. Here the CDR3 DNA reads TGTGCCTGGAGTGCCAAAGCGGTGGTCTACGAGCAGTACTTC. It codes for CAWSAKAVVYEQYF.

The chain links TRBV11-2 to TRBJ2-5, with TRBD2 matching over 7 bases. The V gene end was trimmed by 4 bases and the J gene end by 3 bases; junction bases not matched to a gene: 8. This CDR3 has 15 amino acids. Germline-derived CDR1 and CDR2 are SGHAT and FQNNGV. CDR3 protein: CASSSRGRGEETQYF. Here the CDR3 DNA reads TGTGCCAGCAGCTCCCGTGGGAGGGGTGAAGAGACCCAGTACTTC. Full variable domain (missing parts from reference TRBV11-2 and TRBJ2-5): EAGVAQSPRYKIIEKRQSVAFWCNPISGHATLYWYQQILGQGPKLLIQFQNNGVVDDSQLPKDRFSAERLKGVDSTLKIQPAKLEDSAVYLCASSSRGRGEETQYFGPGTRLLVL.

The genes are TRBV6-5 and TRBJ2-2, with D hard to call. Trimming stripped 0 bases from V and 5 bases from J, with 7 bases between. There are 14 residues in the CDR3. Germline CDR1 reads MNHEY; CDR2 reads SVGAGI. CDR3 sequence reads: CASSYSPQTGELFF. The CDR3 coding sequence is TGTGCCAGCAGTTACTCCCCCCAAACCGGGGAGCTGTTTTTT.

The V gene is TRBV3-1, the J gene TRBJ1-1; D is uncertain. Germline lookup yields CDR1 LGHDT and CDR2 YNNKEL (reference sequence). The V gene lost 5 bases and the J gene lost 5 bases, with 15 bases spanning the gap. CDR3 size: 14 residues. Here the CDR3 reads CASSFGPSGTEAFF. CDR3 bases: TGTGCCAGCAGCTTCGGACCAAGCGGGACTGAAGCTTTCTTT.

This clonotype was recorded a few times. This sequence joins TRBV30 and TRBJ2-1, with 8 bases fitting TRBD1. The CDR3 has 15 amino acids. The V gene end was trimmed by 4 bases and the J gene end by 3 bases; junction bases not matched to a gene: 8. Germline V CDR1 and CDR2: GTSNPN, SVGIG (reference sequence). The CDR3 loop is CAWTPGQGGYNEQFF. CDR3 nucleotide sequence: TGTGCCTGGACGCCCGGACAGGGCGGCTACAATGAGCAGTTCTTC.

Many counts were recorded for this clonotype. The chain combines TRBV6-2 or TRBV6-3 with TRBJ2-5; 10 nucleotides line up with TRBD1. J lost 4 bases, V lost 6 bases, and 14 bases had no gene match. This CDR3 comprises 17 residues. Germline CDR1 is MNHEY and CDR2 is SVGEGT. The CDR3 nucleotides are TGTGCCAGCAGACCAGGTCGACGGACAGGGGGAGGAGAGACCCAGTACTTC. It encodes CASRPGRRTGGGETQYF.

This clonotype came up many times. The chain couples TRBV27 to TRBJ2-5; 9 bases are shared with TRBD1. V gave up 7 bases and J gave up 2 bases; unmatched junction bases: 11. Germline loops: CDR1 MNHEY, CDR2 SMNVEV (reference sequence). The CDR3 length is 16 residues. This chain's CDR3 is CASKPLQGAWQETQYF. CDR3 coding DNA: TGTGCCAGCAAACCCTTACAGGGGGCATGGCAAGAGACCCAGTACTTC.

This sequence joins TRBV20-1 and TRBJ1-5; D gene uncertain. The CDR3 is 13 amino acids. V lost 4 bases to trimming and J lost 8 bases, with 15 bases between them. Looked up from germline, CDR1 is DFQATT and CDR2 is SNEGSKA (reference sequence). CDR3 in amino acids: CSANNQAWEPQHF. Here the CDR3 DNA reads TGCAGTGCTAACAACCAGGCTTGGGAGCCCCAGCATTTT.